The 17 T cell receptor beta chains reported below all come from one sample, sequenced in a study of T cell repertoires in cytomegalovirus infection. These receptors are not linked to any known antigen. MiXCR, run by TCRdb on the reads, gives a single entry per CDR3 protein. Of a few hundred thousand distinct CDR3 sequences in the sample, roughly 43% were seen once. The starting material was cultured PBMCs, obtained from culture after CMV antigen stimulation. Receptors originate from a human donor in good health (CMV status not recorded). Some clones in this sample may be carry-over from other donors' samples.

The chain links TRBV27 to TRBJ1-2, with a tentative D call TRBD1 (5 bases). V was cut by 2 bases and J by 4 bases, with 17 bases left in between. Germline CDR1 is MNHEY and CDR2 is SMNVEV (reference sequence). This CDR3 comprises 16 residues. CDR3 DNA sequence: TGTGCCAGCAGTTTAGAGGCTGGGGCCAGTCTCTATGGCTACACCTTC. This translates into CASSLEAGASLYGYTF.

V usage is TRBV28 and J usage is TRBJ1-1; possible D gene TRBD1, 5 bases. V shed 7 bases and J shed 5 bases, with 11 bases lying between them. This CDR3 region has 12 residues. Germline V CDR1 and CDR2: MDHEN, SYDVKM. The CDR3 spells CASTRDRTEAFF. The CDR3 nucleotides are TGTGCCAGCACCCGGGACCGGACTGAAGCTTTCTTT.

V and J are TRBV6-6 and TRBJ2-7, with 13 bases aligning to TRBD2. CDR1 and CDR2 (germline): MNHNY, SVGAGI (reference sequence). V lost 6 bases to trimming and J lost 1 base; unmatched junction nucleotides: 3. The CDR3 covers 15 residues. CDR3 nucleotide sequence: TGTGCCAGCAGGGGACTAGCGGGACTTTCCTACGAGCAGTACTTC. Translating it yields CASRGLAGLSYEQYF.

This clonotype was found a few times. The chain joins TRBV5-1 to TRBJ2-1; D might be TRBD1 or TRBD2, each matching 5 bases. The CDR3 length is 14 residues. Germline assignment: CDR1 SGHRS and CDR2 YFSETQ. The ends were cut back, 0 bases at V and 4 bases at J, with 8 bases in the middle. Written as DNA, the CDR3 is TGCGCCAGCAGCTTGGGGGACGGATACAATGAGCAGTTCTTC. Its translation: CASSLGDGYNEQFF.

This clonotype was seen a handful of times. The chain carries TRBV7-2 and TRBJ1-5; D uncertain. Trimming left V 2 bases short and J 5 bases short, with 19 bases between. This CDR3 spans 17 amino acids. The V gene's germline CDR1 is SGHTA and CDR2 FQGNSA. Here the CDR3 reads CASSLSNRALSYQPQHF. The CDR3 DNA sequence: TGTGCCAGCAGCTTAAGCAACCGGGCCCTCTCATATCAGCCCCAGCATTTT.

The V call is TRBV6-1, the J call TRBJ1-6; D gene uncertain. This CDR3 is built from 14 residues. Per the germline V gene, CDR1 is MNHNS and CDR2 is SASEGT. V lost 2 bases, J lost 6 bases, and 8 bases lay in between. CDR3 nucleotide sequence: TGTGCCAGCAGTGAATGGAGGGTTAATTCACCCCTCCACTTT. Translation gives CASSEWRVNSPLHF.

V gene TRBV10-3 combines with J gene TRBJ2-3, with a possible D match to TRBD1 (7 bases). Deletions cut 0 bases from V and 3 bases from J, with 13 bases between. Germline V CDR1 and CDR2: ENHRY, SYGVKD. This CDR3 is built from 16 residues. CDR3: CAISESGQAGTDTQYF. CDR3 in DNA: TGTGCCATCAGTGAGTCCGGACAGGCGGGGACAGATACGCAGTATTTT.

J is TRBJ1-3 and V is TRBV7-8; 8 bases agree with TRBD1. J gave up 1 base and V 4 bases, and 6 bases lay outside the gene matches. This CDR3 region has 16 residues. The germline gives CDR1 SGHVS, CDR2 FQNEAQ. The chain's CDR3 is CASSSIRGLSGNTIYF. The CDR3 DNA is TGTGCCAGCAGCTCCATCAGGGGGCTATCTGGAAACACCATATATTTT.

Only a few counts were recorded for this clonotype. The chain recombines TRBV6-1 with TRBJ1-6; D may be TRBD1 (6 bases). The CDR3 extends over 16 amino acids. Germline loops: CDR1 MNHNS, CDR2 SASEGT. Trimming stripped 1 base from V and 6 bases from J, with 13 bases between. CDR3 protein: CASSEVFRRGNSPLHF. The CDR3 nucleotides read TGTGCCAGCAGTGAAGTGTTTCGCAGGGGTAATTCACCCCTCCACTTT.

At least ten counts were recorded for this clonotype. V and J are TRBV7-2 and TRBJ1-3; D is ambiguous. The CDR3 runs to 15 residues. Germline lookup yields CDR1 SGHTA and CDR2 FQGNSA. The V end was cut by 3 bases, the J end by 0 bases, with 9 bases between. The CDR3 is CASSFQSSSGNTIYF. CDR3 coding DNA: TGTGCCAGCAGCTTCCAATCGTCCTCTGGAAACACCATATATTTT.

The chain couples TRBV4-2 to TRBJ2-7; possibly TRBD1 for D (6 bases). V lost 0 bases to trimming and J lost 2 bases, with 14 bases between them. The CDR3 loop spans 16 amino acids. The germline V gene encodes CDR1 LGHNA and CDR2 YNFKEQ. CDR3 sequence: CASSQESRGSPYEQYF. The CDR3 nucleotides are TGTGCCAGCAGCCAAGAGAGCAGGGGTAGTCCCTACGAGCAGTACTTC.

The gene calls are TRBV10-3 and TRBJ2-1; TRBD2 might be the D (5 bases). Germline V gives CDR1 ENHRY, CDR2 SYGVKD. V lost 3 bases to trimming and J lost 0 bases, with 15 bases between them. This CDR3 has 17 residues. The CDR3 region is CAISDLGSRASYNEQFF. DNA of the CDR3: TGTGCCATCAGTGATCTCGGGTCGCGGGCCTCCTACAATGAGCAGTTCTTC.

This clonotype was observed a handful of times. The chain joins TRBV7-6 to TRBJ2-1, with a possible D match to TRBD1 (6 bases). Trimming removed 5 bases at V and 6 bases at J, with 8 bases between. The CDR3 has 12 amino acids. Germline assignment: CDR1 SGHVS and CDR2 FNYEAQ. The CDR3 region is CASSPGVNEQFF. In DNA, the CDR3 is TGTGCCAGCAGCCCAGGGGTCAATGAGCAGTTCTTC.

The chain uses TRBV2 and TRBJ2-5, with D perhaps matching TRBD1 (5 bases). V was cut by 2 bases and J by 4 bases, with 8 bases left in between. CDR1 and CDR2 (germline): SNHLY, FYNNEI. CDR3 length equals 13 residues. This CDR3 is CASSEQGLETQYF. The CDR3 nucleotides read TGTGCCAGCAGTGAACAGGGTCTAGAGACCCAGTACTTC.

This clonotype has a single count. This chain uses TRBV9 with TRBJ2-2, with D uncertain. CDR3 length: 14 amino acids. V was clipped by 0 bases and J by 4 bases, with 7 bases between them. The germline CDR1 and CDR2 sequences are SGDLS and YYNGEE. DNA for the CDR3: TGTGCCAGCAGCGTAGTGCCAGCCACCGGGGAGCTGTTTTTT. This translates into CASSVVPATGELFF.

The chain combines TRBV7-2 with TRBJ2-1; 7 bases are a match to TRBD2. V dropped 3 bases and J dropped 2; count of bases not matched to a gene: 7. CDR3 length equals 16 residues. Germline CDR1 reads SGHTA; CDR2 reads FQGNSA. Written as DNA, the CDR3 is TGTGCCAGCAGCTTCGGCGGGAGAGTGGCCTACAATGAGCAGTTCTTC. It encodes CASSFGGRVAYNEQFF.

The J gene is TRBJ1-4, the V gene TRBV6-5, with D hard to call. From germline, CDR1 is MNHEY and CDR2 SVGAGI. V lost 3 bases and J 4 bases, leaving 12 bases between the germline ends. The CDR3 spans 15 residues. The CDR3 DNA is TGTGCCAGCAGTTATTCGACTAGGAATAATGAAAAACTGTTTTTT. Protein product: CASSYSTRNNEKLFF.